This T cell receptor (beta chain) is drawn from a study of blood T cells in healthy people across ages. In regard to this clonotype: The antigen is not known.

Overall study results and limits: Researchers deemed the diversity estimates from one million T cells underestimates.

Isolation yielded PBMCs, at least 7 million per sample, in every case. PCR was performed a second time for roughly 7 to 12 cycles using a sample-barcoded 5' primer and a J-beta primer mix. Through a template-switch adaptor with 12 random nucleotides, each cDNA molecule received a tag. Via MiXCR, TCRdb re-called the 5' RACE reads, giving one row per CDR3 protein. Found here are over 1,500,000 distinct CDR3 sequences, about 39% of them singletons; the top ten hold roughly 23%. Trimming left V 4 bases short and J 3 bases short, with 13 bases between. CDR1 is MNHEY, CDR2 SVGAGI, per germline. This CDR3 has 15 amino acids.

What was sequenced was blood. The J gene is TRBJ2-4, the V gene TRBV6-5, with a weak D call TRBD1 (5 bases). The clonotype was recovered from a human donor in good health. CDR3 protein: CASSSLRGYKNIQYF. CDR3 in DNA: TGTGCCAGCAGTTCCCTTAGGGGCTACAAAAACATTCAGTACTTC.